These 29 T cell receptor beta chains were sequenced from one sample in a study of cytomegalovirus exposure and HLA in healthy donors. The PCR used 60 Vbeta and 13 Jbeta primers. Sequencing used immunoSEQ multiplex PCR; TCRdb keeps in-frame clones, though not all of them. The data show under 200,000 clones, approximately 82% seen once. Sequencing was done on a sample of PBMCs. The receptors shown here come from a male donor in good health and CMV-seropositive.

The chain's CDR3 is CASSKQGSTEAFF. CDR3 sequence (DNA): TGTGCCAGTAGTAAGCAGGGGTCCACTGAAGCTTTCTTT. This chain joins TRBV19 and TRBJ1-1, with D possibly being TRBD1 (6 bases). Germline V gives CDR1 LNHDA, CDR2 SQIVND (reference sequence). The V end was cut by 4 bases, the J end by 4 bases, with 10 bases between. The CDR3 covers 13 residues.

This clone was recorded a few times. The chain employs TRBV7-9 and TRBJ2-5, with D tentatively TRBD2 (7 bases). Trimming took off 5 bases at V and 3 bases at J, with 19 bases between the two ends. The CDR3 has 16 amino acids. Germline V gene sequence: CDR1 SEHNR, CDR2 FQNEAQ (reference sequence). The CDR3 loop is CASSPEGGGAEETQYF. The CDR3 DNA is TGTGCCAGCAGCCCCGAGGGTGGGGGGGCGGAAGAGACCCAGTACTTC.

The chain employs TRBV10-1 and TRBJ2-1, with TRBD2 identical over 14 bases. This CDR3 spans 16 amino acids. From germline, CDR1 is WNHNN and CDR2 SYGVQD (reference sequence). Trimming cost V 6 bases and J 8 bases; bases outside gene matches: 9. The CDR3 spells CASSAGLAGVRDEQFF. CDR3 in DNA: TGCGCCAGCAGCGCGGGACTAGCGGGAGTGAGGGATGAGCAGTTCTTC.

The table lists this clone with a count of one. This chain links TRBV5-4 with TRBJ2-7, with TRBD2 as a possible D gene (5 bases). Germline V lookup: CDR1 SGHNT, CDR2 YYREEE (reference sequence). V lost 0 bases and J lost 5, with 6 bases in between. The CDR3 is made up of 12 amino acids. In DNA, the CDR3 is TGTGCCAGCAGCTTGGACGGGGACGAGCAGTACTTC. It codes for CASSLDGDEQYF.

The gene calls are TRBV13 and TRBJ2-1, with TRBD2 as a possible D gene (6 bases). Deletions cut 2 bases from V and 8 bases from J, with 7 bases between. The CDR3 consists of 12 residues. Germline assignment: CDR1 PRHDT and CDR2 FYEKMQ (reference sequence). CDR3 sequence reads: CASSLRRDEQFF. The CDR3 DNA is TGTGCCAGCAGCTTAAGGAGGGATGAGCAGTTCTTC.

CDR3 coding DNA: TGTGCCATCAGAGGTCTAGCGGGGGGCCGGTCTTCCACAGATACGCAGTATTTT. This codes for CAIRGLAGGRSSTDTQYF. The rearrangement uses TRBV10-3 and TRBJ2-3; TRBD2 agrees at 11 bases. CDR1 and CDR2 from the germline V gene are ENHRY and SYGVKD. This CDR3 is 18 amino acids long. Trimming removed 6 bases from V and 2 bases from J; junction bases left unmatched: 13.

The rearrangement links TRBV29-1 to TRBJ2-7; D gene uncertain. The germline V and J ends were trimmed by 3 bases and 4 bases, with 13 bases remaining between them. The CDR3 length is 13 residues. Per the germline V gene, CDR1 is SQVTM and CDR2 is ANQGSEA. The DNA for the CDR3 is TGCAGCGTTGACGAGACCCCCGGGTACGAGCAGTACTTC. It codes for CSVDETPGYEQYF.

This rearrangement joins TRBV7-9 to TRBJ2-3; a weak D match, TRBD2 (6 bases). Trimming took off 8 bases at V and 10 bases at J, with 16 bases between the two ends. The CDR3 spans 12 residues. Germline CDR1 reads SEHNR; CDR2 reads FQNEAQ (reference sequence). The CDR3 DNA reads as TGTGCCAGCGCTACTGGACGGGAGTCGCAGTATTTT. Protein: CASATGRESQYF. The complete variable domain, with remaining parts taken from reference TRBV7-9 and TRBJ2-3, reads DTGVSQNPRHKITKRGQNVTFRCDPISEHNRLYWYRQTLGQGPEFLTYFQNEAQLEKSRLLSDRFSAERPKGSFSTLEIQRTEQGDSAMYLCASATGRESQYFGPGTRLTVL.

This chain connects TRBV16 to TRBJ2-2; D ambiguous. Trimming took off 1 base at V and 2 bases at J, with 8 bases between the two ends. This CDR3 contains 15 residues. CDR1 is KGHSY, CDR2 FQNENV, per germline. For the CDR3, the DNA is TGTGCCAGCAGCCAATTAACGGTAAACACCGGGGAGCTGTTTTTT. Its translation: CASSQLTVNTGELFF.

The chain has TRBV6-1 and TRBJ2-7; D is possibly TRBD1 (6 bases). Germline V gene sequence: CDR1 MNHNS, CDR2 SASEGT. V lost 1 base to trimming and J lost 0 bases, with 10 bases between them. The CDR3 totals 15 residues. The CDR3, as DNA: TGTGCCAGCAGTGAAGGGACAGTCCGCTCCTACGAGCAGTACTTC. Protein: CASSEGTVRSYEQYF.

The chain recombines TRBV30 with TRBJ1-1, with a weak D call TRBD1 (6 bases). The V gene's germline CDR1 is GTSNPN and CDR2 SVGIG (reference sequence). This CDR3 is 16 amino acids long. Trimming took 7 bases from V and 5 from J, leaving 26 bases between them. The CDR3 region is CASYRRGTPAWTEAFF. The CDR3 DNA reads TGTGCCTCCTACCGAAGGGGGACACCGGCTTGGACTGAAGCTTTCTTT.

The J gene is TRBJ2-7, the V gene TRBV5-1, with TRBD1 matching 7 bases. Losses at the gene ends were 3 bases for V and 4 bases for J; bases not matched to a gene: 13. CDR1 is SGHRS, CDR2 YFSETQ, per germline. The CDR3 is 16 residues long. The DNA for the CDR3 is TGCGCCAGCAGCTGGAAAAAATTGGGGGACAGTTACGAGCAGTACTTC. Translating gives CASSWKKLGDSYEQYF.

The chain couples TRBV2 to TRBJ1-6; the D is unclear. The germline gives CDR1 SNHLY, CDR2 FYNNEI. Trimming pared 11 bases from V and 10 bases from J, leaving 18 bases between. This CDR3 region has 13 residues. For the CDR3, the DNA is TGTGCCGTGGGCCGGGAGGGAAGATCACCCCTCCACTTT. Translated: CAVGREGRSPLHF.

The CDR3 nucleotides read TGTGCCAGCAGTGTAGGCAGGGGGACTCAGCCCCAGCATTTT. It specifies CASSVGRGTQPQHF. The rearrangement links TRBV2 to TRBJ1-5; TRBD1 agrees at 7 bases. This CDR3 contains 14 residues. With V trimmed by 4 bases and J by 6 bases, 6 bases remained unmatched. Germline V gene data show CDR1 as SNHLY and CDR2 as FYNNEI.

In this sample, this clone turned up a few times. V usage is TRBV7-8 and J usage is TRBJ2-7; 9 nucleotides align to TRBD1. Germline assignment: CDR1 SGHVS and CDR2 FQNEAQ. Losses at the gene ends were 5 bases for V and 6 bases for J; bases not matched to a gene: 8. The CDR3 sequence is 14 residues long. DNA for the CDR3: TGTGCCAGCAGCCCCCGGACAGGGGACGGCGAGCAGTACTTC. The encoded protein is CASSPRTGDGEQYF.

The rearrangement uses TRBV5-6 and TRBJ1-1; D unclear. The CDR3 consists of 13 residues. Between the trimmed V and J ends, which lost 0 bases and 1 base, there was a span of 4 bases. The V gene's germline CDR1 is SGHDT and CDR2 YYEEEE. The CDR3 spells CASSLAGNTEAFF. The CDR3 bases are TGTGCCAGCAGCTTGGCCGGGAACACTGAAGCTTTCTTT.

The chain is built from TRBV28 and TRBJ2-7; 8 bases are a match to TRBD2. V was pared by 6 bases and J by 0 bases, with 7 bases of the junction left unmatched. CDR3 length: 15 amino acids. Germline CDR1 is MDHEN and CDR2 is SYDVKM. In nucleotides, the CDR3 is TGTGCCAGCAGGAATATAGCGGGGTTCTCCTACGAGCAGTACTTC. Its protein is CASRNIAGFSYEQYF.

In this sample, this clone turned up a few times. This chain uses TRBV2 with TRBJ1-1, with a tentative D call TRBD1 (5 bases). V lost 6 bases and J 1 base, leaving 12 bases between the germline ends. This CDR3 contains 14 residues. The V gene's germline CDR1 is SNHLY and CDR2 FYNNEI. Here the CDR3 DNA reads TGTGCCAGCAGGGACGACGGACAGAACACTGAAGCTTTCTTT. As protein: CASRDDGQNTEAFF.

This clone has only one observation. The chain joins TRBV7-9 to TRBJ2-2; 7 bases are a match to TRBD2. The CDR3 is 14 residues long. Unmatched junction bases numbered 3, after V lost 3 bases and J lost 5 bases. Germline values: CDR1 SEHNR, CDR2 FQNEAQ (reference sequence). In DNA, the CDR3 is TGTGCCAGCAGCTTCTGGGGGGGAACCGGGGAGCTGTTTTTT. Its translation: CASSFWGGTGELFF.

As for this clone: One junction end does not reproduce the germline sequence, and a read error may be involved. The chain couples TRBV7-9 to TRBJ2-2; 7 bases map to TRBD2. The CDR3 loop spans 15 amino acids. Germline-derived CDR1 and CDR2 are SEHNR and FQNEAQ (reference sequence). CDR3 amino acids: CSSSLVSGATGELFF. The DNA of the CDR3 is TGTTCCAGCAGCTTAGTCAGCGGGGCGACCGGGGAGCTGTTTTTT.

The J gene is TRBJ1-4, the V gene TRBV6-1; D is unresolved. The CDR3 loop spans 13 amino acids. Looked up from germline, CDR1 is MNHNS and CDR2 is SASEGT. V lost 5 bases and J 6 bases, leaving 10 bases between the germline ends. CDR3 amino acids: CASSFRSDEKLFF. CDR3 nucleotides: TGTGCCAGCAGTTTTCGTTCGGATGAAAAACTGTTTTTT.

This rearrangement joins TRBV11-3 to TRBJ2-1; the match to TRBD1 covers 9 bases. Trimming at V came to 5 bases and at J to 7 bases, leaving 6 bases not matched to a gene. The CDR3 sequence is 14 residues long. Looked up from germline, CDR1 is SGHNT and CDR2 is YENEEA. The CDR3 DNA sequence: TGTGCCAGCAGCCCAGGGACAGGGAGGAATGAGCAGTTCTTC. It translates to CASSPGTGRNEQFF.

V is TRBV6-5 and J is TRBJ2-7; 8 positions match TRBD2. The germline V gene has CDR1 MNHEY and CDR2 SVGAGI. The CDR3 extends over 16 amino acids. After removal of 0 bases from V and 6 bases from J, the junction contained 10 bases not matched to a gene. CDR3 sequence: CASSYSTPSGSIEQYF. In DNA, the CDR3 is TGTGCCAGCAGTTACTCGACTCCCAGCGGGAGTATCGAGCAGTACTTC.

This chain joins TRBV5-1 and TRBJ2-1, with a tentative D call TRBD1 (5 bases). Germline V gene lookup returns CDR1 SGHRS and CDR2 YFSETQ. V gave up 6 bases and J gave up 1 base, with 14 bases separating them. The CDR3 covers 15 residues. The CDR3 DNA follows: TGCGCCAGCAAGGTAGGGGTGTGGTCCTACAATGAGCAGTTCTTC. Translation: CASKVGVWSYNEQFF.

The CDR3 DNA reads as TGTGCCAGCAGCTTAGGACTAGCGGGAGGGCCCACAGATACGCAGTATTTT. Translated: CASSLGLAGGPTDTQYF. The chain uses TRBV7-2 and TRBJ2-3, with 14 positions matching TRBD2. This CDR3 region has 17 residues. J lost 2 bases, V lost 1 base, and 2 bases had no gene match. From germline, CDR1 is SGHTA and CDR2 FQGNSA.

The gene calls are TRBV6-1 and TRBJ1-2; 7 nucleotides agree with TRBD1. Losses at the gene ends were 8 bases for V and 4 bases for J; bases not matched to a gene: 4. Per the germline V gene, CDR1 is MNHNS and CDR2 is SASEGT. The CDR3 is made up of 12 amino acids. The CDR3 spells CASGTDPYGYTF. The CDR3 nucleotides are TGTGCCAGCGGGACAGATCCCTATGGCTACACCTTC.

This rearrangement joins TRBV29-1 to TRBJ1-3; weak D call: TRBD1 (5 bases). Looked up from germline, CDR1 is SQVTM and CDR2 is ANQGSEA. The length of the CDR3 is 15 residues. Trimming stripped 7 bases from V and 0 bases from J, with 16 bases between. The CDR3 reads CSARGGESSGNTIYF. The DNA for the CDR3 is TGCAGCGCTCGAGGAGGGGAAAGCTCTGGAAACACCATATATTTT.

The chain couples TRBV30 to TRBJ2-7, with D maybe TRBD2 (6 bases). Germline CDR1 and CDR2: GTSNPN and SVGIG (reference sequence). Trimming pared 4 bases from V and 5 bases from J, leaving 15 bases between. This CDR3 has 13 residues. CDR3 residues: CAWKPDGRNEQYF. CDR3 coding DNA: TGTGCCTGGAAGCCTGACGGGAGAAACGAGCAGTACTTC.

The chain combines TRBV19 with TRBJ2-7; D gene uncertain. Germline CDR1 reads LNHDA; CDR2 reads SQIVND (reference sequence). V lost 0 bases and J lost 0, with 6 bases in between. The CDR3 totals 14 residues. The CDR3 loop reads CASSIEQSSYEQYF. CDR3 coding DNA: TGTGCCAGTAGTATAGAACAGAGCTCCTACGAGCAGTACTTC.